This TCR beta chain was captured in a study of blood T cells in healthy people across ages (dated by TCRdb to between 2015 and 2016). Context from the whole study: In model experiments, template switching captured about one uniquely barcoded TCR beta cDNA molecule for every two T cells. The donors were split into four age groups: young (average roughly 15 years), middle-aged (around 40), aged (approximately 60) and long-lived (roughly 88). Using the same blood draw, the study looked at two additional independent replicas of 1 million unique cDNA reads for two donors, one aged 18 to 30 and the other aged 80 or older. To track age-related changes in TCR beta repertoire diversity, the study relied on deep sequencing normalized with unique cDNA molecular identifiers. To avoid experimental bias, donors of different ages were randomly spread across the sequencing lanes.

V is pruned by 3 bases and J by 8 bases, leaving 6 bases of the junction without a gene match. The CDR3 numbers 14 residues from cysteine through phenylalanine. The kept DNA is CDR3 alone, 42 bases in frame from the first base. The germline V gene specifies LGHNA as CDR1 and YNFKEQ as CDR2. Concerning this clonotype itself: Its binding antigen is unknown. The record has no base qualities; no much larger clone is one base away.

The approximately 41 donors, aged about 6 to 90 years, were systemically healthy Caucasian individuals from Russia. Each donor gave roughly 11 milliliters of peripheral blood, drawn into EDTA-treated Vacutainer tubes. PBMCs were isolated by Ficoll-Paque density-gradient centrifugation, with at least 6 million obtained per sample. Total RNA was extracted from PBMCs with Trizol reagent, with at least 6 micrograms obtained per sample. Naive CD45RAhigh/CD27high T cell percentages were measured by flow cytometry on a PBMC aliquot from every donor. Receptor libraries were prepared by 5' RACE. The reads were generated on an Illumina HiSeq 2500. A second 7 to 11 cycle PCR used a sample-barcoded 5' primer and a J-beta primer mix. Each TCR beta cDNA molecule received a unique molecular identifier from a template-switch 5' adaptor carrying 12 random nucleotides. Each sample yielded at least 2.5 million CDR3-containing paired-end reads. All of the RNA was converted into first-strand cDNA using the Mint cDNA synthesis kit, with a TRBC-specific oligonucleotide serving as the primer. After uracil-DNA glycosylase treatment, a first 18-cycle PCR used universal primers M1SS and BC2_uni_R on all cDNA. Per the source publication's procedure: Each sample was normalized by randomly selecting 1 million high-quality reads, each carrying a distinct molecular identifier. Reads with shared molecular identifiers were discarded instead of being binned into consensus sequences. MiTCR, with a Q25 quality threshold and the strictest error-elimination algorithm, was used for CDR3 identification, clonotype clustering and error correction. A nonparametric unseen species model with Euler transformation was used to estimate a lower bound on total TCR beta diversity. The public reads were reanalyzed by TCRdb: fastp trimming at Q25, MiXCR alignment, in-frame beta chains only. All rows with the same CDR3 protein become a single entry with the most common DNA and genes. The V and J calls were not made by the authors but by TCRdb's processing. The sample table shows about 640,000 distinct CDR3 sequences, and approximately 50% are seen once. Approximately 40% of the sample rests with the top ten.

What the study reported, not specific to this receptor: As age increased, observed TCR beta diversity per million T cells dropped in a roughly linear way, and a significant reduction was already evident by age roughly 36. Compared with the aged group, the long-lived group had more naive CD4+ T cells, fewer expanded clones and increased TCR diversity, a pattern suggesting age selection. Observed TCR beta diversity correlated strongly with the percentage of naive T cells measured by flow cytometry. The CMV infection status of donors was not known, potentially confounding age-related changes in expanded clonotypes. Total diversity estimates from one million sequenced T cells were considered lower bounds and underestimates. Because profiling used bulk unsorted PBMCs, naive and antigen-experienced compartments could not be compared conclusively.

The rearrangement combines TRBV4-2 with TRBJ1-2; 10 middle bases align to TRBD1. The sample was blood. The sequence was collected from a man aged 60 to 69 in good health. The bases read TGTGCCAGCAGCCAGGACAGGGGGACGGAGGGCTACACCTTC. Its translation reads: CASSQDRGTEGYTF.